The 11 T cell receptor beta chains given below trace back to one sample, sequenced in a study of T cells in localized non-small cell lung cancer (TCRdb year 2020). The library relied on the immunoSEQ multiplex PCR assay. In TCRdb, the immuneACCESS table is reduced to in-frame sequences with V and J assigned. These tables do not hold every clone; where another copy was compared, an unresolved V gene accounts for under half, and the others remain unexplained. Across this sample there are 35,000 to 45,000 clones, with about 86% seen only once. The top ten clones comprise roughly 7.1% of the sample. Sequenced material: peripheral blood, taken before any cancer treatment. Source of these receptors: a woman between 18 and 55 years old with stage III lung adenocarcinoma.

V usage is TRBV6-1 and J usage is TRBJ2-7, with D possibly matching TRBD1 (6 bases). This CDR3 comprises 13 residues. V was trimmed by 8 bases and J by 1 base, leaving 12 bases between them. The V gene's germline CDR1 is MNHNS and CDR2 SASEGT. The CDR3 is CASDPDRSYEQYF. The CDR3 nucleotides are TGTGCCAGCGATCCGGACAGATCCTACGAGCAGTACTTC.

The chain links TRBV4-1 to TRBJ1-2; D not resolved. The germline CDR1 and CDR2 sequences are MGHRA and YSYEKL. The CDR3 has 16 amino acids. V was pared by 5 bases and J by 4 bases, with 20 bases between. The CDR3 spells CASSSVTNRKTYGYTF. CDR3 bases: TGCGCCAGCAGCAGCGTTACCAACCGAAAGACCTATGGCTACACCTTC.

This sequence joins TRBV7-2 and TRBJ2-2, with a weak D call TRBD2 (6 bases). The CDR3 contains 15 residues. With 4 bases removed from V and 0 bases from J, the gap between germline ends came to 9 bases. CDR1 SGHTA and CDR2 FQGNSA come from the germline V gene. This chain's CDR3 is CASSSGTPNTGELFF. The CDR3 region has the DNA TGTGCCAGCAGCTCAGGGACTCCGAACACCGGGGAGCTGTTTTTT.

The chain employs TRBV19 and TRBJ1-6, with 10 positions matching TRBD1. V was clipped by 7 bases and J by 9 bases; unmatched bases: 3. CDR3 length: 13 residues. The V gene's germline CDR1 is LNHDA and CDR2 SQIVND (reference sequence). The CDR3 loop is CASNDRGLSPLHF. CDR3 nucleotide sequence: TGTGCCAGTAACGACAGGGGGCTTTCACCCCTCCACTTT.

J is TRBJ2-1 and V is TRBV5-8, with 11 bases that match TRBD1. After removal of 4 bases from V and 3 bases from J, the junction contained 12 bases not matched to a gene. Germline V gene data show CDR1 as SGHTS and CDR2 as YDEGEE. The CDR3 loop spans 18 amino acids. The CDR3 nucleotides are TGTGCCAGCAGCCCCGGGACAGGGGGTCCTGGGGACTACAATGAGCAGTTCTTC. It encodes CASSPGTGGPGDYNEQFF.

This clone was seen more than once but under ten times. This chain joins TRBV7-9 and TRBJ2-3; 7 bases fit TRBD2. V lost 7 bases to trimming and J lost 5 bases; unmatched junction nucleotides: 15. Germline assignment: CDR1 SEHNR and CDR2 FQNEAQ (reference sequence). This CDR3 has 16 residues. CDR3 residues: CASTSWRAGEQDTQYF. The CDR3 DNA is TGTGCCAGCACCTCCTGGCGGGCGGGAGAGCAAGATACGCAGTATTTT.

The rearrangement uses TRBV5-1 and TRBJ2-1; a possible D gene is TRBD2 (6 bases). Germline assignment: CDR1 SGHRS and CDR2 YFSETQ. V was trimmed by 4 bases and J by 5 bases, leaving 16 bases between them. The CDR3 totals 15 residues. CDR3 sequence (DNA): TGCGCCAGCAGCCCGGGGACTGCCTCTCACAATGAGCAGTTCTTC. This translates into CASSPGTASHNEQFF.

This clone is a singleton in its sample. CDR3 residues: CASSPRTSGYNEQFF. DNA of the CDR3: TGTGCCAGCAGCCCCCGGACTAGCGGTTACAATGAGCAGTTCTTC. The rearrangement joins TRBV6-6 to TRBJ2-1, with TRBD2 matching over 10 bases. The CDR3 is made up of 15 amino acids. Germline trimming cut 6 bases from V and 4 bases from J; bases unmatched to any gene: 6. Germline CDR1 and CDR2: MNHNY and SVGAGI (reference sequence).

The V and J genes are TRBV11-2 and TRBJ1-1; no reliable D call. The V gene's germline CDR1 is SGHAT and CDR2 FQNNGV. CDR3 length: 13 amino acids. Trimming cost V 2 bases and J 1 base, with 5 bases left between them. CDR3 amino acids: CASSLWGNTEAFF. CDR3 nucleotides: TGTGCCAGCAGCTTATGGGGGAACACTGAAGCTTTCTTT.

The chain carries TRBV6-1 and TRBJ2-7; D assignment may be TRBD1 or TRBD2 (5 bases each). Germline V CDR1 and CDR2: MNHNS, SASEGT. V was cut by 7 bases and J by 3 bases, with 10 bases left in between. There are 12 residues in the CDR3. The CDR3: CASTSGRYEQYF. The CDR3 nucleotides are TGTGCCAGCACCTCGGGACGCTACGAGCAGTACTTC.

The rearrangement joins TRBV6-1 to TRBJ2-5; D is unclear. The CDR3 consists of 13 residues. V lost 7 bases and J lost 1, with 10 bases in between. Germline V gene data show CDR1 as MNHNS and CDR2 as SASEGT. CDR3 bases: TGTGCCAGCAAACCCTTGTTCCAAGAGACCCAGTACTTC. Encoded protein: CASKPLFQETQYF.